Sequencing of this TCR beta chain was carried out in a study of identical twins. TCRdb used MiXCR to reprocess the 5' RACE reads, holding one entry per CDR3 protein. The sample lists 650,000 to 800,000 distinct CDR3 sequences, around 8.3% occurring once. Study results and limitations: Low generation-probability sequences were in excess among twin-shared out-of-frame alpha sequences. Cross-sectional statistics, not tracking of the same donors, supported the conclusions.

Notes on this clonotype: Its antigen is unknown.

This CDR3 region has 13 residues. Germline CDR1 MNHNS, CDR2 SASEGT. V was pared by 10 bases and J by 1 base, with 13 bases between. This sample was shared with a second study, whose subject was yellow fever vaccine responses in identical twins.

The chain uses TRBV6-1 and TRBJ1-1; D is undetermined. Sequencing was carried out using PBMCs. The TCR was taken from a woman between 18 and 29 years old in good health. CDR3 sequence (DNA): TGTGCCACCCGAGACGACTGGAACACTGAAGCTTTCTTT. Its translation: CATRDDWNTEAFF.